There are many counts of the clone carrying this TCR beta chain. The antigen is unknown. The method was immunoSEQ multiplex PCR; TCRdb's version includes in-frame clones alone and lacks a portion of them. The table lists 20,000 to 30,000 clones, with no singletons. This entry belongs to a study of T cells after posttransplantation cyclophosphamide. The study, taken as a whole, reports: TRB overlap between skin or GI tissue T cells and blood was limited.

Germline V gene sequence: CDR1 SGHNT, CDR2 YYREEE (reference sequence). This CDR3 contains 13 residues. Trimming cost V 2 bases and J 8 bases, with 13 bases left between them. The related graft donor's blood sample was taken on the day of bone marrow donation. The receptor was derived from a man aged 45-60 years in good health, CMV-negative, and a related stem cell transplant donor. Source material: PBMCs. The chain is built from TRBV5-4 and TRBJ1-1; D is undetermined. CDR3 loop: CASSLQLGSEAFF. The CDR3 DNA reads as TGTGCCAGCAGCTTACAGCTTGGCAGCGAAGCTTTCTTT.